This passage covers 19 T cell receptor beta chains from one sample sequenced in a study of vaccination and CD4 T cells after COVID-19. The sample's treatment: roughly 11-day PBMC culture with coronavirus spike peptide pools or control peptides (ViraFEST assay). These TCRs' antigens remain unknown. Cultured CD4+ T-cell DNA underwent Oncomine TCR Beta short-read sequencing. One entry per CDR3 protein results from TCRdb running MiXCR on the PCR reads. Of 9,500 to 15,000 distinct CDR3 sequences listed, around 50% are singletons. Sequenced sample: CD4+ T cells from blood, cultured in vitro. These receptor sequences come from a human donor who had recovered from COVID-19.

The rearrangement joins TRBV20-1 to TRBJ1-5; no clear D gene. Germline V CDR1 and CDR2: DFQATT, SNEGSKA (reference sequence). The CDR3 has 13 amino acids. V was trimmed by 0 bases and J by 7 bases, leaving 10 bases between them. This chain's CDR3 is CSARDLEPQPQHF. CDR3 bases: TGCAGTGCTAGAGATCTTGAGCCGCAGCCCCAGCATTTT.

The chain joins TRBV5-1 to TRBJ1-5; D gene uncertain. The CDR3 has 15 residues. The V and J ends lost 2 bases and 3 bases respectively, with 12 bases between them. Germline CDR1 and CDR2: SGHRS and YFSETQ. The chain's CDR3 is CASSLGTVDNQPQHF. The CDR3 region has the DNA TGCGCCAGCAGCTTAGGAACAGTTGACAATCAGCCCCAGCATTTT.

This chain joins TRBV7-2 and TRBJ2-2, with D tentatively TRBD2 (5 bases). This CDR3 region has 15 residues. Per the germline V gene, CDR1 is SGHTA and CDR2 is FQGNSA. V was pared by 5 bases and J by 2 bases, with 12 bases between. CDR3 in DNA: TGTGCCAGCAGCCCTAGCAATCTTAACACCGGGGAGCTGTTTTTT. The encoded protein is CASSPSNLNTGELFF. The full variable domain, completed using reference TRBV7-2 and TRBJ2-2, is GAGVSQSPSNKVTEKGKDVELRCDPISGHTALYWYRQSLGQGLEFLIYFQGNSAPDKSGLPSDRFSAERTGGSVSTLTIQRTQQEDSAVYLCASSPSNLNTGELFFGEGSRLTVL.

The V call is TRBV7-3, the J call TRBJ2-1, with 10 bases that match TRBD2. The CDR3 length is 17 residues. J lost 8 bases, V lost 0 bases, and 10 bases had no gene match. CDR1 is SGHTA, CDR2 FQGTGA, per germline. CDR3 DNA: TGTGCCAGCAGCTTAACCCTAGCGGGAGCGGCTGTACATGAGCAGTTCTTC. Translating gives CASSLTLAGAAVHEQFF. The variable domain in full, with the rest retrieved from reference TRBV7-3 and TRBJ2-1, is GAGVSQTPSNKVTEKGKYVELRCDPISGHTALYWYRQSLGQGPEFLIYFQGTGAADDSGLPNDRFFAVRPEGSVSTLKIQRTERGDSAVYLCASSLTLAGAAVHEQFFGPGTRLTVL.

This sequence joins TRBV7-3 and TRBJ2-2, with D perhaps given as TRBD1 or TRBD2 (6 bases each). Germline CDR1 reads SGHTA; CDR2 reads FQGTGA. This CDR3 comprises 16 residues. The V and J ends lost 5 bases and 7 bases respectively, with 20 bases between them. The CDR3: CASSHRDGGLSGELFF. CDR3 coding DNA: TGTGCCAGCAGCCACCGGGACGGGGGCCTCAGCGGGGAGCTGTTTTTT. The variable domain in full, with the rest retrieved from reference TRBV7-3 and TRBJ2-2, is GAGVSQTPSNKVTEKGKYVELRCDPISGHTALYWYRQSLGQGPEFLIYFQGTGAADDSGLPNDRFFAVRPEGSVSTLKIQRTERGDSAVYLCASSHRDGGLSGELFFGEGSRLTVL.

This chain links TRBV28 with TRBJ2-1; D remains ambiguous. Germline CDR1 and CDR2: MDHEN and SYDVKM. V was shortened by 6 bases and J by 7 bases, with 7 bases between the two germline ends. CDR3 length equals 11 residues. The CDR3 protein is CASSSRNEQFF. The DNA of the CDR3 is TGTGCCAGCAGCTCCCGGAATGAGCAGTTCTTC.

The chain uses TRBV30 and TRBJ1-1; TRBD1 is a possible D gene (6 bases). This CDR3 is built from 16 residues. CDR1 is GTSNPN and CDR2 is SVGIG in the germline V gene (reference sequence). V lost 4 bases and J lost 1, with 19 bases in between. As DNA, the CDR3 is TGTGCCTGGAAGGGAGTAAGGGGGATATGGAACACTGAAGCTTTCTTT. Translating gives CAWKGVRGIWNTEAFF.

V gene TRBV6-1 combines with J gene TRBJ2-3; 9 positions match TRBD2. With 4 bases clipped from V and 2 bases from J, the junction kept 4 bases outside the gene matches. This CDR3 spans 15 amino acids. The germline V gene has CDR1 MNHNS and CDR2 SASEGT. CDR3: CASSVLAGYTDTQYF. The CDR3, as DNA: TGTGCCAGCAGTGTACTAGCGGGCTACACAGATACGCAGTATTTT.

The chain recombines TRBV6-4 with TRBJ2-3; 8 nucleotides align to TRBD1. Looked up from germline, CDR1 is MRHNA and CDR2 is SNTAGT. This CDR3 comprises 15 residues. Trimming at V came to 5 bases and at J to 1 base, leaving 5 bases not matched to a gene. Here the CDR3 reads CASSMDRAGTDTQYF. In DNA form, the CDR3 reads TGTGCCAGCAGTATGGACAGGGCCGGCACAGATACGCAGTATTTT.

J is TRBJ2-1 and V is TRBV11-2, with 10 bases that match TRBD2. The trim removed 4 bases at V and 8 bases at J, leaving 23 bases unmatched. The germline gives CDR1 SGHAT, CDR2 FQNNGV. The CDR3 contains 20 residues. The chain's CDR3 is CASSSYPHHPSGGLVHEQFF. Here the CDR3 DNA reads TGTGCCAGCAGCTCCTATCCTCACCATCCTAGCGGGGGCTTGGTCCATGAGCAGTTCTTC.

The chain is built from TRBV29-1 and TRBJ2-7, with TRBD2 matching 8 bases. The CDR3 is 12 amino acids. Germline CDR1 is SQVTM and CDR2 is ANQGSEA. Germline trimming cut 7 bases from V and 1 base from J; bases unmatched to any gene: 3. CDR3 region: CSAAGGSYEQYF. In DNA, the CDR3 is TGCAGCGCGGCGGGAGGATCCTACGAGCAGTACTTC.

This chain uses TRBV5-4 with TRBJ1-1, with D maybe TRBD1 (6 bases). Germline V gene data show CDR1 as SGHNT and CDR2 as YYREEE (reference sequence). V dropped 4 bases and J dropped 8 bases, with 12 bases sitting between them. The CDR3 sequence is 12 residues long. The CDR3 DNA is TGTGCCAGCAGCCGAAGACAGGCAGAAGCTTTCTTT. Translated, it gives CASSRRQAEAFF.

The gene calls are TRBV28 and TRBJ2-5; no reliable D call. Germline assignment: CDR1 MDHEN and CDR2 SYDVKM. This CDR3 is built from 13 residues. Between the trimmed V and J ends, which lost 2 bases and 5 bases, there was a span of 9 bases. The CDR3 DNA follows: TGTGCCAGCAGTTTAACCGATACTGAGACCCAGTACTTC. The encoded protein is CASSLTDTETQYF.

The V and J genes are TRBV20-1 and TRBJ1-5, with a possible D match to TRBD1 (6 bases). Trimming left V 6 bases short and J 4 bases short, with 16 bases between. The CDR3 sequence is 14 residues long. Per the germline V gene, CDR1 is DFQATT and CDR2 is SNEGSKA (reference sequence). The CDR3 bases are TGCAGTGCCAACTTCGGGACACGAAATCAGCCCCAGCATTTT. Translated, it gives CSANFGTRNQPQHF.

This chain uses TRBV6-1 with TRBJ2-5; 9 bases are a match to TRBD1. The CDR3 covers 14 residues. Germline CDR1 and CDR2: MNHNS and SASEGT. Trimming at V came to 7 bases and at J to 5 bases, leaving 8 bases not matched to a gene. CDR3 nucleotides: TGTGCCAGCACCGTACAGGGGGCGGTGGAGACCCAGTACTTC. Translation: CASTVQGAVETQYF.

This chain connects TRBV11-2 to TRBJ1-1, with D possibly TRBD1 on 5 matching bases. The V end lost 1 base, the J end lost 11 bases, and 20 bases lay between the germline ends. Germline lookup yields CDR1 SGHAT and CDR2 FQNNGV. The CDR3 covers 15 residues. The CDR3 region is CASSLAGIGRGTAFF. The CDR3, as DNA: TGTGCCAGCAGCTTAGCCGGGATAGGGCGGGGGACGGCTTTCTTT.

In nucleotides, the CDR3 is TGTGCCAGCAGCTTGGATATCGGGGAGCTGTTTTTT. It translates to CASSLDIGELFF. V usage is TRBV5-4 and J usage is TRBJ2-2; no clear D gene. The CDR3 is made up of 12 amino acids. The V gene lost 0 bases and the J gene lost 7 bases, with 4 bases spanning the gap. Germline lookup yields CDR1 SGHNT and CDR2 YYREEE (reference sequence).

The rearrangement links TRBV28 to TRBJ1-2, with TRBD1 as a possible D gene (6 bases). The CDR3 is 13 amino acids. The V end was cut by 6 bases, the J end by 6 bases, with 14 bases between. Germline V gene data show CDR1 as MDHEN and CDR2 as SYDVKM. The CDR3 loop is CASSLRDTHGYTF. DNA for the CDR3: TGTGCCAGCAGCCTCCGGGACACCCATGGCTACACCTTC.

This clonotype was observed a few times. The chain uses TRBV2 and TRBJ1-2; unclear D gene. The length of the CDR3 is 12 residues. The V and J ends lost 5 bases and 1 base respectively, with 5 bases between them. The germline gives CDR1 SNHLY, CDR2 FYNNEI. CDR3 residues: CASSPNNYGYTF. The DNA of the CDR3 is TGTGCCAGCAGTCCAAATAACTATGGCTACACCTTC.